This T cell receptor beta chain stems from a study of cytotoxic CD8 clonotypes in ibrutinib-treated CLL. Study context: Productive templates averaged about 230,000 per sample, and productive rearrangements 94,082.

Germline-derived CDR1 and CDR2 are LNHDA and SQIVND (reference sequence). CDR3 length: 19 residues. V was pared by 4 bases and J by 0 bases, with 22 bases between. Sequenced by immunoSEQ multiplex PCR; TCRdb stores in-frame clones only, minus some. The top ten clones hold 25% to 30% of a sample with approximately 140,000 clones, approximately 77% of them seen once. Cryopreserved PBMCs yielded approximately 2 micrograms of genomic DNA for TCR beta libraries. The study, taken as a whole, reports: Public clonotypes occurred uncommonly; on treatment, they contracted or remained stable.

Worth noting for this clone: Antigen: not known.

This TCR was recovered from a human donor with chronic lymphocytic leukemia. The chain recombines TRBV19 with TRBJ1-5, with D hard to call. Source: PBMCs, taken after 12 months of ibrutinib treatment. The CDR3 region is CASSSMVNWQADSNQPQHF. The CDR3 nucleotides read TGTGCCAGTAGTAGTATGGTTAATTGGCAGGCGGATAGCAATCAGCCCCAGCATTTT. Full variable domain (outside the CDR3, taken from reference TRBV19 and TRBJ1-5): DGGITQSPKYLFRKEGQNVTLSCEQNLNHDAMYWYRQDPGQGLRLIYYSQIVNDFQKGDIAEGYSVSREKKESFPLTVTSAQKNPTAFYLCASSSMVNWQADSNQPQHFGDGTRLSIL.